The entry that follows covers one TCR beta chain sequence. The clone's antigen remains unknown. Base-call qualities are not available, and no considerably larger clone is one nucleotide away. The data derive from a study of post-analysis software for immune sequencing data (dated by TCRdb to between 2014 and 2017). Background for the entire study: Relapsing-remitting, secondary progressive and progressive-relapsing multiple sclerosis were recorded as disease courses, and subtype annotation was lacking for some patients. Patient repertoires were compared against ten to eleven previously published healthy control repertoires from donors aged about 6 to 27 years. A subset of samples was prepared in parallel using single-end sample barcoding, then pooled and co-amplified after Illumina adapter ligation.

In the germline V gene (reference sequence), CDR1 corresponds to MNHNY and CDR2 to SVGAGI. There are 17 amino acids in the CDR3, from cysteine to phenylalanine inclusive. Only the CDR3 region is kept as DNA, spanning 51 bases read in frame from base 1. V and J are trimmed by 4 bases and 0 bases, and the gene matches miss 11 bases of the junction. Overall results and qualifications from the work: Multiple sclerosis patients had significantly lower normalized Chao1 diversity than controls, a result that suggests substantial peripheral T-cell clonal expansion. The control group was slightly older than the multiple sclerosis patient group. A handful of TRBV segments, including TRBV5-6, TRBV5-1 and TRBV20-1, were significantly more frequent in patients than controls. When samples were clustered directly using the F measure, samples prepared in the same batch co-clustered strongly, which prompted a batch-effect correction.

To demonstrate the VDJtools post-analysis software, TCR beta repertoires were profiled from the peripheral blood of about a dozen young patients with multiple sclerosis. The multiple sclerosis patients were children and adolescents between 6 and 15 years of age. Library prep was done by PCR. The sequencer was an Illumina HiSeq 2500. Unique molecular identifiers were incorporated into TCR beta cDNA libraries to reduce PCR and sequencing biases. Every 1 to 10 million input T cells yielded approximately 500,000 cDNA molecules, meaning each molecule approximated one T cell. The patient libraries were prepared and sequenced using the same protocol as the earlier healthy control dataset. Samples belonging to the same batch were prepared together, multiplexed and sequenced on a shared HiSeq lane. The authors processed their data as follows. Raw barcoded reads were processed with MIGEC, discarding single-read molecular identifier groups before consensus assembly and CDR3 extraction. VDJtools was used for post-analysis of the clonotype tables, with diversity normalized by down-sampling every dataset to the smallest sample size. In repertoire overlap clustering, CDR3 amino acid sequences, but not nucleotide sequences, were matched to correct batch-related cross-sample contamination. TCRdb's own reprocessing of the public reads used fastp at Q25 and MiXCR and kept productive beta chains. Identical CDR3 protein sequences are pooled into one entry, listed with their most common genes and DNA. What appears here as the V and J calls and clone size reflects TCRdb's work, not the paper's. In all, the sample holds roughly 730,000 distinct CDR3 sequences, and 25% to 30% of those were seen once. Roughly 0.53% of the sample goes to the ten largest clones.

The sequenced material came from blood. The V and J segments used are TRBV6-6 and TRBJ2-5, and 7 junction bases match TRBD2. This receptor was taken from a girl aged 10 to 17 with multiple sclerosis. The CDR3 protein sequence reads: CASSSSPSGAYQETQYF. The DNA is as follows: TGTGCCAGCAGTTCCAGCCCTAGCGGAGCGTACCAAGAGACCCAGTACTTC.